A single sample is the source of the 28 T cell receptor beta chains below, sequenced in a study of tumor-infiltrating lymphocytes in primary liver carcinoma. TCR beta cDNA was prepared out of roughly 500 ng total RNA by means of a constant-region primer. Library construction for TCR beta comprised three nested multiplex PCR rounds performed with slightly modified ARM-PCR. TRBV1-TRBV30 forward and Cbeta reverse primers drove the first two approximately 11-cycle rounds. TCRdb re-called the multiplex PCR reads through MiXCR, storing one row per CDR3 protein. The sample consists of 90,000 to 100,000 distinct CDR3 sequences, 55% to 70% of them appearing once. Bulk tissue was left unsorted, and RNA and DNA were co-extracted from 20-30 mg of it. The sample taken for sequencing was liver tumor tissue from sampling region 5. Subset of the sample: tumor region T5, tumor centre. The receptor set was obtained from a woman in her sixties or seventies with primary liver carcinoma and hepatitis B virus infection.

Turning to this clonotype: The junction does not match germline at one end; this may be a read error. The chain joins TRBV10-2 to TRBJ1-2, with D unclear. From germline, CDR1 is WSHSY and CDR2 SAAADI. CDR3 length: 13 residues. This CDR3 is CASSPAGGNGHTF. The CDR3 DNA reads as TGCGCCAGCAGTCCCGCCGGTGGTAATGGCCACACCTTC.

Comment on this clonotype: A junction end diverges from the germline sequence, so it may reflect a read error. This chain connects TRBV11-3 to TRBJ1-1; D uncertain. The CDR3 runs 13 residues. Germline V CDR1 and CDR2: SGHNT, YENEEA. CDR3 in amino acids: CASTHGMITEAIF. The CDR3 DNA sequence: TGTGCCAGCACCCATGGCATGATTACTGAAGCTATCTTT.

The chain combines TRBV5-1 with TRBJ2-5; perhaps TRBD1 as D (6 bases). This CDR3 spans 14 amino acids. Trimming removed 3 bases at V and 3 bases at J, with 12 bases between. Germline V CDR1 and CDR2: SGHRS, YFSETQ. In nucleotides, the CDR3 is TGCGCCAGCAGCTCCAGACAGGCCGAAGAGACCCAGTACTTC. Translated, it gives CASSSRQAEETQYF.

In its sample, this clonotype was seen once. A much larger clone is a single base away; this may be a read error. The chain uses TRBV10-3 and TRBJ2-7, with D perhaps matching TRBD1 (5 bases). Germline V gene sequence: CDR1 ENHRY, CDR2 SYGVKD. CDR3 size: 12 residues. V was shortened by 10 bases and J by 2 bases, with 12 bases between the two germline ends. CDR3 loop: CATMTDPYEQYF. CDR3 in DNA: TGTGCCACAATGACAGACCCCTACGAGCAGTACTTC.

On this clonotype: The CDR3 end shows no conserved phenylalanine or tryptophan, and so a read error is likely. The genes are TRBV6-1 and TRBJ1-1, with D unresolved. This CDR3 is built from 13 residues. The V end was cut by 6 bases, the J end by 3 bases, with 11 bases between. The germline CDR1 and CDR2 sequences are MNHNS and SASEGT. The CDR3 sequence is CASSSYRDTEAFL. CDR3 DNA sequence: TGTGCCAGCAGCTCTTACAGAGACACTGAAGCTTTCCTT.

In the case of this clonotype: The CDR3 ends on some other residue instead of the conserved phenylalanine or tryptophan, so this is likely a read error. The chain joins TRBV29-1 to TRBJ2-5, with 9 bases that match TRBD2. Germline CDR1 and CDR2: SQVTM and ANQGSEA. With 7 bases clipped from V and 2 bases from J, the junction kept 14 bases outside the gene matches. The CDR3 contains 16 residues. CDR3 protein: CSASGVTSGIQETQYL. In nucleotides, the CDR3 is TGCAGCGCCTCTGGCGTGACTAGCGGAATTCAAGAGACCCAGTACCTT.

This chain joins TRBV29-1 and TRBJ1-2; TRBD1 is a possible D gene (6 bases). This CDR3 is 14 amino acids long. Per the germline V gene, CDR1 is SQVTM and CDR2 is ANQGSEA. Trimming left V 4 bases short and J 7 bases short, with 19 bases between. In DNA, the CDR3 is TGCAGCGTTGCCCAGGGGACGGGCACTCGTGGCTACACCTTC. Protein product: CSVAQGTGTRGYTF.

As for this clonotype: Just one base apart from a much larger clone, this may be a read error. The chain carries TRBV28 and TRBJ2-7; 7 bases agree with TRBD1. The CDR3 sequence is 16 residues long. In germline, CDR1 is MDHEN, CDR2 SYDVKM. The CDR3 bases are TGTGCCTGCAGTTTCCTCCAGGGGACAGTGTCCTACGAGCAGTACTTC. Its translation: CACSFLQGTVSYEQYF.

By sample fraction, this clonotype is medium-sized. The rearrangement joins TRBV11-2 to TRBJ2-3; D remains ambiguous. The germline V gene encodes CDR1 SGHAT and CDR2 FQNNGV. V dropped 5 bases and J dropped 6 bases, with 15 bases sitting between them. The CDR3 totals 14 residues. The CDR3 loop is CASSVNVRLDTQYF. CDR3 bases: TGTGCCAGCAGCGTAAACGTACGGTTGGATACGCAGTATTTT.

This clonotype was found many times. CDR3 region: CSARDRDSYEQYF. CDR3 bases: TGCAGCGCCCGGGACAGGGATTCCTACGAGCAGTACTTC. The V gene is TRBV29-1, the J gene TRBJ2-7; 9 positions match TRBD1. Germline trimming cut 7 bases from V and 1 base from J; bases unmatched to any gene: 5. The germline CDR1 and CDR2 sequences are SQVTM and ANQGSEA. CDR3 length: 13 residues.

Regarding this clonotype: At one of its ends the junction is not consistent with the germline gene, which may arise from a read error. This chain uses TRBV28 with TRBJ2-4; the D gene is possibly TRBD1 (7 bases). This CDR3 has 13 amino acids. In germline, CDR1 is MDHEN, CDR2 SYDVKM. DNA of the CDR3: TGTGCCAACAGTTTCTCAGGGGGGATCATTCAGTACTTC. Translated, it gives CANSFSGGIIQYF.

For this clonotype: Compared with germline, one end of the junction differs, possibly owing to a read error. This chain connects TRBV11-2 to TRBJ2-1; the match to TRBD2 covers 8 bases. Looked up from germline, CDR1 is SGHAT and CDR2 is FQNNGV. The CDR3 length is 17 residues. This CDR3 reads CASNRRLARGPGDEQSF. In DNA form, the CDR3 reads TGTGCCAGCAACAGGAGACTAGCGCGAGGGCCGGGGGATGAGCAGTCCTTC.

A remark on this clonotype: At one end, the junction sequence differs from germline, possibly due to a read error. The chain combines TRBV11-2 with TRBJ1-5; D is unclear. This CDR3 contains 12 residues. The germline CDR1 and CDR2 sequences are SGHAT and FQNNGV. This CDR3 reads CASRFSGSPQQF. The CDR3 coding sequence is TGTGCCAGCAGGTTCTCCGGGTCGCCCCAGCAATTT.

CDR3 protein: CASSLSVRAGKQFF. CDR3 DNA sequence: TGCGCCAGCAGTCTTAGCGTGAGGGCTGGTAAGCAGTTCTTC. J is TRBJ2-1 and V is TRBV10-1, with D possibly being TRBD2 (5 bases). From germline, CDR1 is WNHNN and CDR2 SYGVQD (reference sequence). Deletions cut 5 bases from V and 11 bases from J, with 19 bases between. The CDR3 totals 14 residues.

The table lists this clonotype with a count of one. V usage is TRBV5-1 and J usage is TRBJ1-2, with 8 bases that match TRBD1. J lost 4 bases, V lost 0 bases, and 2 bases had no gene match. Germline CDR1 SGHRS, CDR2 YFSETQ. This CDR3 region has 14 residues. In DNA, the CDR3 is TGCGCCAGCAGCTTGGGGACAGGGCCCTATGGCTACACCTTC. Translating it yields CASSLGTGPYGYTF.

In the case of this clonotype: Since the CDR3 does not end with the conserved phenylalanine or tryptophan, this likely comes from a read error. The rearrangement uses TRBV12-3 or TRBV12-4 and TRBJ1-1, with a possible D match to TRBD1 (5 bases). The CDR3 has 15 amino acids. CDR3 in amino acids: CASSPQAGGNTGAFL. For the CDR3, the DNA is TGTGCCAGCAGTCCGCAGGCGGGGGGGAACACTGGAGCTTTCTTG.

This clonotype has only a few counts. This sequence may be a read error, since a much larger clone differs from it by one base. The chain has TRBV5-8 and TRBJ1-5; no clear D. The CDR3 has 13 amino acids. Germline lookup yields CDR1 SGHTS and CDR2 YDEGEE. Here the CDR3 reads CANSIDTNQPQHF. In DNA, the CDR3 is TGTGCCAACAGCATCGACACAAATCAGCCCCAGCATTTT.

This clonotype was counted a few times. V gene TRBV23-1 combines with J gene TRBJ2-5; tentatively, D is TRBD1 or TRBD2 (6 bases each). TRBV23-1 is known as an ORF, though its function is uncertain. Trimming cost V 1 base and J 1 base, with 16 bases left between them. The CDR3 contains 17 residues. CDR3 region: CASSQLGKQGLQETQYF. CDR3 bases: TGCGCCAGCAGTCAATTGGGGAAACAGGGACTCCAAGAGACCCAGTACTTC.

In regard to this clonotype: The CDR3 carries no conserved terminal phenylalanine or tryptophan, so it likely arises from a read error. The genes are TRBV6-5 and TRBJ2-7; 14 bases are a match to TRBD2. Germline V gives CDR1 MNHEY, CDR2 SVGAGI. The CDR3 consists of 18 residues. The CDR3 region has the DNA TGTGTCAGCAGTTACGCGGGGACTAGCGGGAGTGGGGCGTACGAGCAGTACTTA. Translating it yields CVSSYAGTSGSGAYEQYL.

Notes on this clonotype: A much larger clone differs by one base, so this may be a read error. The chain carries TRBV7-9 and TRBJ2-1; D not resolved. V lost 5 bases to trimming and J lost 12 bases, with 11 bases between them. The CDR3 length is 11 residues. Germline V gene data show CDR1 as SEHNR and CDR2 as FQNEAQ (reference sequence). The CDR3 DNA reads TGTGCCAGCAGCCGGAACCTCGGGCAGTTCTTC. Its translation: CASSRNLGQFF.

The rearrangement joins TRBV20-1 to TRBJ2-1; 9 bases map to TRBD1. This CDR3 has 16 residues. V shed 5 bases and J 4 bases; nucleotides not matched to a gene: 12. The germline CDR1 and CDR2 sequences are DFQATT and SNEGSKA (reference sequence). CDR3 nucleotides: TGCAGTGCTCATGAAATAGGGACAGGGCTTTACAATGAGCAGTTCTTC. Translation: CSAHEIGTGLYNEQFF.

To note about this clonotype: The germline gene is not matched at one end of the junction; a read error may be the cause. The gene calls are TRBV6-1 and TRBJ2-2; D could derive from TRBD1 or TRBD2 (5 bases each). CDR3 length equals 15 residues. Germline V gene sequence: CDR1 MNHNS, CDR2 SASEGT. CDR3 sequence: CASGVTWAKPGDLFF. CDR3 DNA sequence: TGTGCCAGCGGAGTCACATGGGCAAAACCCGGGGACCTGTTTTTT.

This clonotype appeared many times. The gene calls are TRBV29-1 and TRBJ2-3, with D unclear. The CDR3 spans 13 residues. The germline V and J ends were trimmed by 7 bases and 0 bases, with 11 bases remaining between them. Germline lookup yields CDR1 SQVTM and CDR2 ANQGSEA. The CDR3 DNA reads TGCAGCGCCGGAATCACGAGCACAGATACGCAGTATTTT. It codes for CSAGITSTDTQYF.

This chain connects TRBV11-2 to TRBJ2-5; D is possibly TRBD1 (6 bases). V was pared by 1 base and J by 1 base, with 10 bases between. CDR1 SGHAT and CDR2 FQNNGV come from the germline V gene. The CDR3 contains 15 residues. CDR3 sequence reads: CASSLVGQIQETQYF. The CDR3 bases are TGTGCCAGCAGCTTAGTCGGACAGATCCAAGAGACCCAGTACTTC.

This clonotype was recorded a few times. A read error may account for a junction end that differs from germline. This chain uses TRBV10-3 with TRBJ2-7; tentative D call: TRBD1 (9 bases). Germline V CDR1 and CDR2: ENHRY, SYGVKD. The CDR3 runs 15 residues. The CDR3 nucleotides are TGTGCCGTCAGCCGGGAGGGGACAGGGTCCTACGAGCAGTACTTC. Its translation: CAVSREGTGSYEQYF.

This clonotype was seen ten or more times. The rearrangement joins TRBV7-9 to TRBJ2-4; D unresolved. The CDR3 covers 16 residues. Germline V gene sequence: CDR1 SEHNR, CDR2 FQNEAQ (reference sequence). V dropped 5 bases and J dropped 0 bases, with 14 bases sitting between them. CDR3 region: CASSQIVDQAKNIQYF. CDR3 coding DNA: TGTGCCAGCAGCCAAATTGTAGATCAAGCCAAAAACATTCAGTACTTC.

The chain uses TRBV11-2 and TRBJ2-3; D tentatively fits TRBD1 or TRBD2 (5 bases each). V lost 6 bases, J lost 2 bases, and 15 bases lay in between. CDR1 SGHAT and CDR2 FQNNGV come from the germline V gene. The CDR3 consists of 15 residues. The CDR3 is CASRGVVGATDTQYF. The CDR3 region has the DNA TGTGCCAGCAGGGGGGTAGTAGGAGCCACAGATACGCAGTATTTT.

J is TRBJ2-7 and V is TRBV2; D gene unclear. CDR3 size: 15 residues. CDR1 is SNHLY and CDR2 is FYNNEI in the germline V gene. V was shortened by 7 bases and J by 6 bases, with 22 bases between the two germline ends. For the CDR3, the DNA is TGTGCCAGCACCTATCAGGCGGCCTCTACGATCGAGCAGTACTTC. Residues: CASTYQAASTIEQYF. Filled out from reference TRBV2 and TRBJ2-7, the complete variable domain reads EPEVTQTPSHQVTQMGQEVILRCVPISNHLYFYWYRQILGQKVEFLVSFYNNEISEKSEIFDDQFSVERPDGSNFTLKIRSTKLEDSAMYFCASTYQAASTIEQYFGPGTRLTVT.